A single sample gave rise to the 13 T cell receptor beta chains below, sequenced in a study of blood T cells in healthy people across ages. A J-beta primer mix and a sample-barcoded 5' primer were used in a second PCR of roughly 6 to 11 cycles. TCRdb ran MiXCR on the 5' RACE reads and lists one entry per CDR3 protein. The sample lists approximately 580,000 distinct CDR3 sequences, 24% occurring once. These data are also associated with another study on T cells of mothers and their children.

Sample: blood. Source of these receptors: a boy under 18 in good health.

This clonotype came up a few times. V usage is TRBV7-2 and J usage is TRBJ1-2; D remains ambiguous. The CDR3 has 15 residues. The V end lost 1 base, the J end lost 0 bases, and 9 bases lay between the germline ends. From germline, CDR1 is SGHTA and CDR2 FQGNSA. CDR3 sequence: CASSLVGKSNYGYTF. The CDR3 coding sequence is TGTGCCAGCAGCTTAGTGGGGAAGTCTAACTATGGCTACACCTTC.

This clonotype was counted only a few times. The V gene is TRBV19, the J gene TRBJ2-5; 9 bases are a match to TRBD1. The J call may be in error: the DNA end matches TRBJ2-7 better. The CDR3 is 15 amino acids. In germline, CDR1 is LNHDA, CDR2 SQIVND (reference sequence). The CDR3 here is CASSYDRGSSYEQYF. CDR3 nucleotide sequence: TGTGCCAGTAGTTACGACAGGGGGAGCTCCTACGAGCAGTACTTC.

V gene TRBV20-1 combines with J gene TRBJ2-7; D uncertain. CDR1 is DFQATT, CDR2 SNEGSKA, per germline (reference sequence). The CDR3 extends over 12 amino acids. Trimming removed 3 bases at V and 2 bases at J, with 8 bases between. CDR3 amino acids: CSARTATYEQYF. For the CDR3, the DNA is TGCAGTGCTAGGACGGCTACCTACGAGCAGTACTTC.

This clonotype was found once. This chain connects TRBV5-5 to TRBJ2-7; D unclear. CDR3 length: 13 amino acids. The germline V gene has CDR1 SGHKS and CDR2 YYEKEE (reference sequence). V lost 3 bases to trimming and J lost 5 bases, with 12 bases between them. In DNA form, the CDR3 reads TGTGCCAGCAGCTCCTACAGTCGGGACGAGCAGTACTTC. Translated: CASSSYSRDEQYF.

This clonotype was seen many times. The J gene is TRBJ2-6, the V gene TRBV29-1; D is ambiguous. The germline V and J ends were trimmed by 2 bases and 1 base, with 6 bases remaining between them. This CDR3 has 14 amino acids. Looked up from germline, CDR1 is SQVTM and CDR2 is ANQGSEA. CDR3 sequence (DNA): TGCAGCGTTGAAATCGGATCTGGGGCCAACGTCCTGACTTTC. This encodes CSVEIGSGANVLTF.

Only a few counts were recorded for this clonotype. This chain uses TRBV9 with TRBJ2-5, with D unclear. The CDR3 loop spans 13 amino acids. The ends were cut back, 4 bases at V and 5 bases at J, with 12 bases in the middle. CDR1 SGDLS and CDR2 YYNGEE come from the germline V gene. The CDR3 here is CASSTHGWETQYF. Written as DNA, the CDR3 is TGTGCCAGCAGCACCCACGGGTGGGAGACCCAGTACTTC.

The chain links TRBV7-8 to TRBJ1-1, with D unresolved. V lost 6 bases and J lost 2, with 16 bases in between. Germline loops: CDR1 SGHVS, CDR2 FQNEAQ. The CDR3 contains 15 residues. CDR3 DNA sequence: TGTGCCAGCAGTCCCCTGGTGGGAGGTAACACTGAAGCTTTCTTT. It translates to CASSPLVGGNTEAFF. The full variable domain, in which reference TRBV7-8 and TRBJ1-1 provide the parts outside the CDR3, is GAGVSQSPRYKVAKRGQDVALRCDPISGHVSLFWYQQALGQGPEFLTYFQNEAQLDKSGLPSDRFFAERPEGSVSTLKIQRTQQEDSAVYLCASSPLVGGNTEAFFGQGTRLTVV.

This clonotype was counted a few times. CDR3 protein: CASSVGGGGSQETQYF. The CDR3 DNA sequence: TGTGCCAGCAGCGTCGGAGGCGGGGGGAGCCAAGAGACCCAGTACTTC. The chain is built from TRBV9 and TRBJ2-5; the match to TRBD2 covers 8 bases. CDR3 length: 16 residues. The V segment lost 2 bases and the J segment 1 base; nucleotides outside the gene matches: 7. Per germline, CDR1 SGDLS and CDR2 YYNGEE.

This chain links TRBV29-1 with TRBJ2-5, with 7 positions matching TRBD2. The DNA end lines up better with TRBJ2-7; the J call may be wrong. In germline, CDR1 is SQVTM, CDR2 ANQGSEA. The CDR3 has 14 residues. As DNA, the CDR3 is TGCAGCGTTGAAGAACCGGGGGAGGGGTACGAGCAGTACTTC. Its translation is CSVEEPGEGYEQYF.

The genes are TRBV10-3 and TRBJ2-5; 10 bases are shared with TRBD2. Germline loops: CDR1 ENHRY, CDR2 SYGVKD. After removal of 2 bases from V and 5 bases from J, the junction contained 5 bases not matched to a gene. This CDR3 comprises 15 residues. The CDR3 reads CAISEVAGGMETQYF. CDR3 DNA: TGTGCCATCAGTGAGGTAGCGGGAGGTATGGAGACCCAGTACTTC.

The chain employs TRBV20-1 and TRBJ2-5; D uncertain. The last part of the DNA fits TRBJ2-7 better; the J call may be wrong. The CDR3 totals 13 residues. Germline CDR1 is DFQATT and CDR2 is SNEGSKA (reference sequence). Written as DNA, the CDR3 is TGCAGTGCTAGAACTGGGTTAGCCTACGAGCAGTACTTC. It translates to CSARTGLAYEQYF.

This clonotype showed up just a few times. This rearrangement joins TRBV27 to TRBJ2-2; 11 bases are shared with TRBD2. Trimming removed 8 bases from V and 5 bases from J; junction bases left unmatched: 4. Germline CDR1 is MNHEY and CDR2 is SMNVEV (reference sequence). This CDR3 comprises 14 residues. The CDR3 region is CASAASGRTGELFF. In nucleotides, the CDR3 is TGTGCCAGCGCGGCTAGCGGGAGGACCGGGGAGCTGTTTTTT.

A note on this clonotype: Germline is not matched at one junction end, which may reflect a read error. V and J are TRBV10-3 and TRBJ2-6; D remains unclear. The germline CDR1 and CDR2 sequences are ENHRY and SYGVKD. This CDR3 is 14 amino acids long. The CDR3 coding sequence is TGTGTCATCAGTGACGGGTCTGGGGCCAACGTCCTGACTTTC. This translates into CVISDGSGANVLTF.